The rows below give T cell receptor beta chains drawn from one sample of a study of identical twins. TCRdb independently ran MiXCR on the 5' RACE reads; one entry per CDR3 protein. The profile shows a few hundred thousand distinct CDR3 sequences, under 12% of them singletons. Source material: memory T cells sorted from blood. These receptor sequences come from a man between 45 and 60 years old in good health. CDR3s include the opening cysteine and the closing phenylalanine or tryptophan. A D gene is named only where the DNA matches it firmly. A clone size is listed for some rows: how often the clone was seen (once, few, many), or a class if it is expanded.

j_call clone_size v_call d_call cdr3_aa cdr3_nt
TRBJ2-1 medium-sized TRBV4-3 . CASSQGLFYNEQFF TGCGCCAGCAGCCAAGGTCTTTTCTACAATGAGCAGTTCTTC
TRBJ1-2 few TRBV3-1 TRBD1 CASRGTAYGYTF TGTGCCAGCAGGGGGACAGCCTATGGCTACACCTTC
TRBJ2-1 many TRBV5-1 . CASSLKGPLSYNEQFF TGCGCCAGCAGCTTGAAAGGCCCCCTATCCTACAATGAGCAGTTCTTC
TRBJ1-6 . TRBV6-1 TRBD1 CASTRQGVFNSPLHF TGTGCCAGCACCCGACAGGGGGTATTTAATTCACCCCTCCACTTT
TRBJ1-4 few TRBV7-8 TRBD1 CASSISGTGGAKLFF TGTGCCAGCAGCATTTCCGGGACAGGGGGGGCAAAACTGTTTTTT
TRBJ2-7 . TRBV5-1 TRBD2 CASTSGTSVEQYF TGCGCCAGCACCTCCGGGACTAGCGTTGAGCAGTACTTC
TRBJ1-4 many TRBV7-9 . CASRSTATNEKLFF TGTGCCAGCAGGTCGACAGCAACTAATGAAAAACTGTTTTTT
TRBJ2-1 . TRBV4-2 . CASSQDLRDYNEQFF TGTGCCAGCAGCCAAGATTTGCGGGACTACAATGAGCAGTTCTTC
TRBJ2-2 . TRBV28 . CASSPNGAGELFF TGTGCCAGCAGCCCTAATGGGGCCGGGGAGCTGTTTTTT
TRBJ2-2 many TRBV9 TRBD1 CASSVRQGSTGELFF TGTGCCAGCAGCGTACGACAGGGAAGCACCGGGGAGCTGTTTTTT
TRBJ2-1 many TRBV7-2 TRBD2 CASSSLAGGSNEQFF TGTGCCAGCAGCTCCTTAGCGGGAGGGTCAAATGAGCAGTTCTTC
TRBJ2-3 many TRBV9 . CASSVVGDTQYF TGTGCCAGCAGCGTAGTAGGGGATACGCAGTATTTT
TRBJ2-1 . TRBV18 . CASSGGRFNEQFF TGTGCCAGCTCAGGGGGCCGATTTAATGAGCAGTTCTTC
TRBJ1-5 many TRBV10-2 TRBD1 CASSAQGFSQPQHF TGCGCCAGCAGTGCACAGGGGTTTAGTCAGCCCCAGCATTTT
TRBJ2-7 many TRBV4-3 TRBD2 CASSTGLAGGLDSYEQYF TGCGCCAGCAGCACGGGACTAGCGGGAGGCCTTGATTCTTACGAGCAGTACTTC
TRBJ2-2 many TRBV6-2/TRBV6-3 . CASSYRLERGELFF TGTGCCAGCAGTTATCGACTCGAACGCGGGGAGCTGTTTTTT
TRBJ1-1 few TRBV10-3 . CAIYGGAGTEAFF TGTGCCATTTACGGGGGCGCGGGCACTGAAGCTTTCTTT
TRBJ2-3 . TRBV5-4 TRBD2 CASSPSPSAGGSTSQYF TGTGCCAGCAGCCCCAGCCCCTCAGCGGGAGGGTCCACATCGCAGTATTTT
TRBJ2-1 many TRBV11-1 . CASSLGAGGEQFF TGTGCCAGCAGCTTAGGGGCAGGCGGTGAGCAGTTCTTC
TRBJ2-3 . TRBV7-2 TRBD1 CASGPTGSTDTQYF TGTGCCAGCGGCCCGACAGGGAGCACAGATACGCAGTATTTT
TRBJ2-1 few TRBV6-1 . CASSEGLDGNEQFF TGTGCCAGCAGTGAGGGGTTGGACGGCAATGAGCAGTTCTTC
TRBJ1-5 few TRBV7-8 . CASSSGTVGYQPQHF TGTGCCAGCAGCTCAGGGACGGTCGGGTATCAGCCCCAGCATTTT